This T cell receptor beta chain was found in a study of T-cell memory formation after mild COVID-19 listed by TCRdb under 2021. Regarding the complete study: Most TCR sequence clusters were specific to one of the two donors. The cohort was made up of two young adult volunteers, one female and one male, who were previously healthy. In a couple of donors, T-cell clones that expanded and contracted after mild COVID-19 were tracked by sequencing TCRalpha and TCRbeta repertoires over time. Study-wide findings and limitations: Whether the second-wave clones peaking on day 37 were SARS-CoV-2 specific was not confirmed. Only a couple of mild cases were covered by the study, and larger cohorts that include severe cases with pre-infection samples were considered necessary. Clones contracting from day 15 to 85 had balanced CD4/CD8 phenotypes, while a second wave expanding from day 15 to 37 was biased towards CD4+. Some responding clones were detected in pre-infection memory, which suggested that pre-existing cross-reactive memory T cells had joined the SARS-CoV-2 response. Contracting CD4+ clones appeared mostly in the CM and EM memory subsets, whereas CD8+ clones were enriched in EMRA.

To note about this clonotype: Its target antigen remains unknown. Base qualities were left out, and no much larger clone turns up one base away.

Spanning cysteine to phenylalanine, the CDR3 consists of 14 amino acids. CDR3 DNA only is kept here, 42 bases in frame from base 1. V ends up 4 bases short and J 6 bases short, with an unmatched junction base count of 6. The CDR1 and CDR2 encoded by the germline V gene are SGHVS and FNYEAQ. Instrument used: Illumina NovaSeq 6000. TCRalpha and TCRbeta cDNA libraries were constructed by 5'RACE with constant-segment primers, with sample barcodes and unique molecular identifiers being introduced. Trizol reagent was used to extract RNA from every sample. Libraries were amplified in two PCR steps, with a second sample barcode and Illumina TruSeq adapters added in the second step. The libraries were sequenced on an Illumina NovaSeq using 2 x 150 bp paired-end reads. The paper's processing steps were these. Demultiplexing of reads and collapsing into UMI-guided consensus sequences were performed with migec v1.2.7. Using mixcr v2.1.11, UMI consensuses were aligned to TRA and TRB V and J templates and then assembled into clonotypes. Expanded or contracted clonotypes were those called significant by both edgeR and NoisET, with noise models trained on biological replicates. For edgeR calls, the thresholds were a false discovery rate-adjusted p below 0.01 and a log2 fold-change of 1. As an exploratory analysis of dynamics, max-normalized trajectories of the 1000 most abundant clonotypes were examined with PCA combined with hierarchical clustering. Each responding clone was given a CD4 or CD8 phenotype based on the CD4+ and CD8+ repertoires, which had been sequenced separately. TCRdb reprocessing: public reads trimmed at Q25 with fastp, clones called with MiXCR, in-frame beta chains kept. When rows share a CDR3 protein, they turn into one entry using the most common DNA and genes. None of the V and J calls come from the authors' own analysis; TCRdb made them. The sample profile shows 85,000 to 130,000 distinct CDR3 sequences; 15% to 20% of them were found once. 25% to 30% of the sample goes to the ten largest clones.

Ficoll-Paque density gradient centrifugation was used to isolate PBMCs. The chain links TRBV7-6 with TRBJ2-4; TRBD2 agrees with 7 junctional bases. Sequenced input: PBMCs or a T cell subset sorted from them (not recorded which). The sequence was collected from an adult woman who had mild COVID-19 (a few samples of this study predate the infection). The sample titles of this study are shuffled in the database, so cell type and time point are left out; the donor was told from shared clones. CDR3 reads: CASSSGGGGNIQYF. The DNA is TGTGCCAGCAGCTCGGGGGGTGGCGGAAACATTCAGTACTTC.